This passage covers 30 T cell receptor beta chains from one sample sequenced in a study of T cell clonality in common variable immunodeficiency. Profiling relied on immunoSEQ multiplex PCR, and the TCRdb table lists in-frame clones only, not all of them. The sample has about 64,000 clones, none seen only once. The sequencing sample was made of peripheral blood mononuclear cells. The receptors were gathered from a person aged 18 to 70 in good health.

At least ten counts were recorded for this clone. The CDR3 extends 3 residues past the end of the read, so its final part is completed from the germline J gene. This sequence joins TRBV2 and TRBJ1-2, with 9 nucleotides matching TRBD1. V gave up 5 bases and J gave up 3 bases; unmatched junction bases: 7. Germline V CDR1 and CDR2: SNHLY, FYNNEI. The CDR3 loop spans 15 amino acids. The CDR3 protein is CASSYTGGLDYGYTF. The CDR3 DNA, read in part, is TGTGCCAGCAGTTATACAGGGGGCCTCGACTATGGC. Variable domain in full (rest from reference TRBV2 and TRBJ1-2): EPEVTQTPSHQVTQMGQEVILRCVPISNHLYFYWYRQILGQKVEFLVSFYNNEISEKSEIFDDQFSVERPDGSNFTLKIRSTKLEDSAMYFCASSYTGGLDYGYTFGSGTRLTVV.

There are many counts of this clone. The read finishes 3 residues shy of the CDR3 end, and the germline J gene is used to complete it. The rearrangement uses TRBV18 and TRBJ2-1; tentatively, D is TRBD1 (6 bases). Looked up from germline, CDR1 is KGHSH and CDR2 is LQKENI. The CDR3 is 13 residues long. With 0 bases removed from V and 8 bases from J, the gap between germline ends came to 8 bases. CDR3: CASSPPTGHEQFF. The covered CDR3 bases are TGTGCCAGCTCACCACCGACAGGCCATGAG.

This clone was observed at least ten times. The read falls 3 residues short of the CDR3 end, and the missing part is taken from the germline J gene. The chain carries TRBV6-1 and TRBJ1-5; a possible D gene is TRBD1 (5 bases). The V and J ends lost 3 bases and 3 bases respectively, with 6 bases between them. Germline V gene sequence: CDR1 MNHNS, CDR2 SASEGT. The CDR3 length is 13 residues. The DNA read from the CDR3 is TGTGCCAGCAGTGACAGGGACAATCAGCCC. It is translated as CASSDRDNQP. The whole CDR3 sequence reads CASSDRDNQPQHF.

Many counts were recorded for this clone. The read ends 3 residues before the CDR3 terminus; that terminus is restored from the germline J gene. This sequence joins TRBV18 and TRBJ2-3; TRBD2 might be the D (5 bases). The CDR3 is 15 residues long. Germline V lookup: CDR1 KGHSH, CDR2 LQKENI. V gave up 3 bases and J gave up 2 bases, with 12 bases separating them. The CDR3 reads CASSPLGLFTDTQYF. CDR3 DNA, as far as it was read: TGTGCCAGCTCACCCCTAGGACTCTTCACAGATACG.

Ten or more counts support this clone. The sequenced CDR3 bases are TGTGCCAGCAGACGGGACAGGATTGCTGGC. It codes for CASRRDRIAG. In full, the CDR3 reads CASRRDRIAGYTF. The V gene is TRBV12-3 or TRBV12-4, the J gene TRBJ1-2; TRBD1 aligns across 8 bases. The CDR3 end is not reached by the read, which stops 3 residues before it; the germline J gene fills it in. Germline trimming cut 6 bases from V and 7 bases from J; bases unmatched to any gene: 7. The CDR3 consists of 13 residues.

This clone was observed at least ten times. CDR3 DNA (partial): TGTGCCAGCAGCCAAAACCCGGGACAAAACTACGAG. It specifies CASSQNPGQNYE. The full CDR3 protein is CASSQNPGQNYEQYF. The chain combines TRBV11-3 with TRBJ2-7; possibly TRBD1 for D (6 bases). Read data end 3 residues before the CDR3 end; the end is taken from the germline J gene. Trimming took off 5 bases at V and 3 bases at J, with 17 bases between the two ends. The CDR3 covers 15 residues. CDR1 is SGHNT, CDR2 YENEEA, per germline.

This clone has at least ten counts. Sequencing ends 3 residues short of the CDR3 end; the germline J gene provides the rest. V gene TRBV19 combines with J gene TRBJ2-2; 10 positions match TRBD1. CDR1 LNHDA and CDR2 SQIVND come from the germline V gene (reference sequence). Trimming at V came to 9 bases and at J to 0 bases, leaving 7 bases not matched to a gene. The CDR3 is 16 amino acids. The part of the CDR3 DNA that was read is TGTGCCAGCCTTAGGGGGACAGGGGCGAACACCGGGGAG. It is translated as CASLRGTGANTGE. The whole CDR3 sequence is CASLRGTGANTGELFF.

This clone was found many times. Read sequence stops 3 residues before the CDR3 end, and the germline J gene provides the missing end. This chain connects TRBV28 to TRBJ2-1, with D possibly TRBD2 on 6 matching bases. Germline V gives CDR1 MDHEN, CDR2 SYDVKM. V lost 5 bases, J lost 2 bases, and 13 bases lay in between. This CDR3 contains 15 residues. CDR3 loop: CASSVTGEAYNEQFF. Partial CDR3 DNA: TGTGCCAGCAGTGTCACGGGGGAGGCCTACAATGAG.

Many counts were recorded for this clone. The read terminates 3 residues before the CDR3 end, so the remaining end is supplied by the germline J gene. The chain recombines TRBV7-8 with TRBJ1-1; 7 nucleotides agree with TRBD1. Looked up from germline, CDR1 is SGHVS and CDR2 is FQNEAQ. The CDR3 spans 15 residues. V shed 4 bases, J shed 3 bases, and the junction held 8 bases outside the gene matches. CDR3 sequence: CASSSIRGRDTEAFF. CDR3 bases read: TGTGCCAGCAGCTCAATCAGGGGGAGGGACACTGAA.

Many counts were recorded for this clone. With the read ending 3 residues before the CDR3 end, the germline J gene is used to fill in that end. The rearrangement joins TRBV5-1 to TRBJ2-2; 8 nucleotides line up with TRBD1. Germline V gives CDR1 SGHRS, CDR2 YFSETQ. The V segment lost 5 bases and the J segment 2 bases; nucleotides outside the gene matches: 5. The CDR3 loop spans 15 amino acids. The sequenced CDR3 bases are TGCGCCAGCAGTTGGGACAGGCGAAACACCGGGGAG. This gives the protein CASSWDRRNTGE. The whole CDR3 is CASSWDRRNTGELFF.

This clone has a count of ten or more. The read terminates 3 residues before the CDR3 end, so the remaining end is supplied by the germline J gene. The V call is TRBV13, the J call TRBJ1-2, with 7 bases fitting TRBD1. Germline CDR1 and CDR2: PRHDT and FYEKMQ (reference sequence). The CDR3 has 16 amino acids. The DNA read from the CDR3 is TGTGCCAGCATCCGGAGTAGGGGACAGTCGGGTTTGGGC. As protein: CASIRSRGQSGLG. The complete CDR3 protein is CASIRSRGQSGLGYTF.

There are many counts of this clone. CDR3 DNA, as far as it was read: TGTGCCAGCAGCTTGGGCGTGGGGCGCGTACCCAACGAG. Protein sequence: CASSLGVGRVPNE. The CDR3 in full is CASSLGVGRVPNEQYF. The V call is TRBV5-4, the J call TRBJ2-7; possible D gene TRBD1, 5 bases. The CDR3 extends 3 residues past the end of the read, so its final part is completed from the germline J gene. The length of the CDR3 is 16 residues. The V gene's germline CDR1 is SGHNT and CDR2 YYREEE (reference sequence). Between the trimmed V and J ends, which lost 0 bases and 5 bases, there was a span of 18 bases.

This clone was seen repeatedly, ten times or more. The CDR3 end lies 3 residues beyond the end of the read and is filled in from the germline J gene. The gene calls are TRBV2 and TRBJ1-5, with 7 nucleotides matching TRBD1. CDR3 length: 14 residues. Germline loops: CDR1 SNHLY, CDR2 FYNNEI. V lost 5 bases to trimming and J lost 2 bases; unmatched junction nucleotides: 3. The CDR3 here is CASSNTGGNQPQHF. The CDR3 bases that were read are TGTGCCAGCAGTAACACAGGGGGCAATCAGCCC.

On this clone: The CDR3 goes on 3 residues after the read ends, and that part is filled in from the germline J gene. V gene TRBV19 combines with J gene TRBJ1-6; D possibly corresponds to TRBD1 (6 bases). V dropped 1 base and J dropped 9 bases, with 10 bases sitting between them. The CDR3 totals 14 residues. Germline CDR1 and CDR2: LNHDA and SQIVND (reference sequence). CDR3 bases read: TGTGCCAGTAGTATAGTTGGACAGCTTTCACCC. It translates to CASSIVGQLSP. The full-length CDR3 reads as CASSIVGQLSPLHF.

This clone was counted ten times or more. The read ends 3 residues early relative to the CDR3; the germline J gene fills the gap. J is TRBJ2-7 and V is TRBV5-6; D not resolved. Germline assignment: CDR1 SGHDT and CDR2 YYEEEE. The CDR3 has 15 amino acids. With 3 bases removed from V and 2 bases from J, the gap between germline ends came to 15 bases. The CDR3 loop reads CASSSHLYPAYEQYF. CDR3 DNA (partial): TGTGCCAGCAGCTCTCACTTGTACCCCGCCTACGAG. Full variable domain (rest looked up from reference TRBV5-6 and TRBJ2-7): DAGVTQSPTHLIKTRGQQVTLRCSPKSGHDTVSWYQQALGQGPQFIFQYYEEEERQRGNFPDRFSGHQFPNYSSELNVNALLLGDSALYLCASSSHLYPAYEQYFGPGTRLTVT.

This clone was detected ten times or more. The read gets to within 3 residues of the CDR3 end, and the germline J gene fills in the rest. V is TRBV30 and J is TRBJ1-1, with 8 bases identical to TRBD1. The ends lost 0 bases at V and 1 base at J; junction bases unmatched: 7. CDR3 size: 16 residues. CDR1 GTSNPN and CDR2 SVGIG come from the germline V gene (reference sequence). The covered CDR3 bases are TGTGCCTGGAGTGTAGGCTGGGACAGGACGAACACTGAA. It translates to CAWSVGWDRTNTE. The full CDR3 reads CAWSVGWDRTNTEAFF.

This clone was picked up many times. CDR3 protein: CASSITGTGYDEQYF. The CDR3 bases that were read are TGTGCCAGTAGTATAACCGGGACAGGGTACGACGAG. The chain carries TRBV19 and TRBJ2-7; 9 bases are shared with TRBD1. The read falls 3 residues short of the CDR3 end, and the missing part is taken from the germline J gene. The CDR3 totals 15 residues. Germline V lookup: CDR1 LNHDA, CDR2 SQIVND (reference sequence). V was clipped by 2 bases and J by 5 bases; unmatched bases: 7.

This clone was counted ten times or more. The sequence runs out 3 residues before the end of the CDR3; the remainder is reconstructed from the germline J gene. The J gene is TRBJ2-4, the V gene TRBV7-3; TRBD1 aligns across 7 bases. Trimming cost V 1 base and J 0 bases; bases outside gene matches: 12. Germline V CDR1 and CDR2: SGHTA, FQGTGA. The CDR3 has 19 residues. The part of the CDR3 DNA that was read is TGTGCCAGCAGCTTAAGAAGGGACAGAAACTTTCTAGCCAAAAACATT. It yields the protein CASSLRRDRNFLAKNI. In full, the CDR3 is CASSLRRDRNFLAKNIQYF.

This clone showed up many times. The read halts 3 residues ahead of the CDR3 end, with the missing end drawn from the germline J gene. The chain recombines TRBV12-3 or TRBV12-4 with TRBJ2-3; D gene unclear. The CDR3 is 14 amino acids. V gave up 6 bases and J gave up 0 bases, with 10 bases separating them. CDR3 DNA (partial): TGTGCCAGCAGCCATAGACTGAGCACAGATACG. Amino acid sequence: CASSHRLSTDT. The full CDR3 protein is CASSHRLSTDTQYF.

This clone was counted at least ten times. The sequence runs out 3 residues before the end of the CDR3; the remainder is reconstructed from the germline J gene. The J gene is TRBJ2-7, the V gene TRBV20-1; 7 bases fit TRBD2. Trimming at V came to 3 bases and at J to 6 bases, leaving 11 bases not matched to a gene. Germline V CDR1 and CDR2: DFQATT, SNEGSKA (reference sequence). The CDR3 loop spans 14 amino acids. This CDR3 reads CSARAGVSPSEQYF. The sequenced part of the CDR3 DNA is TGCAGTGCTAGGGCGGGAGTGTCCCCTTCCGAG.

This clone was seen ten or more times. Read coverage stops 3 residues before the CDR3 terminus; the germline J gene supplies the remainder. The chain employs TRBV20-1 and TRBJ2-5; 12 nucleotides agree with TRBD2. Germline lookup yields CDR1 DFQATT and CDR2 SNEGSKA (reference sequence). V lost 3 bases and J lost 5; bases outside the gene matches: 10. The CDR3 covers 16 residues. This CDR3 reads CSASPTSGRLRETQYF. The DNA read from the CDR3 is TGCAGTGCTAGCCCGACTAGCGGGAGACTGAGGGAGACC.

This clone was observed at least ten times. The CDR3 end falls 3 residues outside the read, so it is completed with the germline J gene. V is TRBV6-2 or TRBV6-3 and J is TRBJ1-6; D is uncertain. CDR1 and CDR2 from the germline V gene are MNHEY and SVGEGT. V was shortened by 6 bases and J by 11 bases, with 11 bases between the two germline ends. The CDR3 is 12 residues long. The chain's CDR3 is CASRPTSAPLHF. CDR3 bases read: TGTGCCAGCAGGCCGACATCAGCACCC.

The table lists this clone with many counts. The read ends 3 residues early relative to the CDR3; the germline J gene fills the gap. The chain carries TRBV5-1 and TRBJ1-6; D is perhaps TRBD1 (5 bases). The CDR3 runs to 15 residues. Germline V gives CDR1 SGHRS, CDR2 YFSETQ. The ends were cut back, 5 bases at V and 11 bases at J, with 20 bases in the middle. The CDR3 loop reads CASSLKGLYIAPLHF. The covered CDR3 bases are TGCGCCAGCAGTCTTAAGGGGCTATATATTGCACCC.

This clone appeared many times. From the germline J gene comes the end of the CDR3, since the read stops 3 residues before it. The V call is TRBV28, the J call TRBJ2-7; 8 nucleotides line up with TRBD1. CDR1 is MDHEN, CDR2 SYDVKM, per germline. The V segment lost 8 bases and the J segment 2 bases; nucleotides outside the gene matches: 2. The CDR3 is 12 amino acids. The CDR3 here is CASGQGPYEQYF. CDR3 DNA (partial): TGTGCCAGCGGACAGGGACCCTACGAG.

This clone appeared many times. Coverage ceases 3 residues before the CDR3 finishes, and the germline J gene fills in the end. The V call is TRBV19, the J call TRBJ1-1, with D maybe TRBD1 (6 bases). V was shortened by 3 bases and J by 4 bases, with 9 bases between the two germline ends. This CDR3 has 13 residues. Germline V gene sequence: CDR1 LNHDA, CDR2 SQIVND (reference sequence). The CDR3 DNA, read in part, is TGTGCCAGTAGTATTACAGGGACCACTGAA. Translated: CASSITGTTE. From start to end, the CDR3 is CASSITGTTEAFF.

This clone was detected many times. Coverage ceases 3 residues before the CDR3 finishes, and the germline J gene fills in the end. This chain joins TRBV18 and TRBJ2-2; 8 nucleotides line up with TRBD1. The CDR3 contains 18 residues. CDR1 and CDR2 from the germline V gene are KGHSH and LQKENI. Trimming cost V 1 base and J 3 bases; bases outside gene matches: 10. CDR3 bases read: TGTGCCAGCTCACCACTCGACCATGGACAGGGACACACCGGGGAG. It codes for CASSPLDHGQGHTGE. The complete CDR3 protein is CASSPLDHGQGHTGELFF.

A word on this clone: The observed sequence ends 3 residues before the CDR3 terminus, with the missing tail filled in from the germline J gene. This chain links TRBV5-1 with TRBJ2-3; maybe TRBD1 (7 bases). Per germline, CDR1 SGHRS and CDR2 YFSETQ. This CDR3 has 14 amino acids. Trimming removed 4 bases from V and 6 bases from J, with 15 bases in between. The part of the CDR3 DNA that was read is TGCGCCAGCAGCCGGACAGGTGGGGGGGATACG. Amino acids: CASSRTGGGDT. In full, the CDR3 reads CASSRTGGGDTQYF.

This clone occurred many times. This chain's CDR3 is CASSIPGLHGYTF. CDR3 bases read: TGTGCCAGTAGTATCCCGGGACTCCATGGC. The J gene is TRBJ1-2, the V gene TRBV19; tentatively, D is TRBD1 (5 bases). The sequenced fragment ends 3 residues before the CDR3 boundary, so the rest is inferred from the germline J gene. With 3 bases removed from V and 6 bases from J, the gap between germline ends came to 11 bases. CDR3 length: 13 amino acids. Germline V lookup: CDR1 LNHDA, CDR2 SQIVND (reference sequence).

This clone showed up just a few times. This sequence may be a read error, since a much larger clone differs from it by one base. The read gets to within 3 residues of the CDR3 end, and the germline J gene fills in the rest. This chain uses TRBV20-1 with TRBJ2-1; D is possibly TRBD1 (6 bases). This CDR3 is built from 13 residues. CDR1 DFQATT and CDR2 SNEGSKA come from the germline V gene (reference sequence). CDR3 in amino acids: CGARDGGRNEQFF. The CDR3 DNA, read in part, is TGCGGTGCTAGAGATGGGGGCCGCAATGAG.

This clone was counted ten times or more. With the read ending 3 residues before the CDR3 end, the germline J gene is used to fill in that end. The chain joins TRBV6-1 to TRBJ2-3; D gene uncertain. This CDR3 has 14 amino acids. Trimming took 4 bases from V and 5 from J, leaving 13 bases between them. The germline gives CDR1 MNHNS, CDR2 SASEGT. CDR3 DNA (partial): TGTGCCAGCAGTGTTTCCTTTCGCGGAGATACG. Its translation is CASSVSFRGDT. The entire CDR3 reads CASSVSFRGDTQYF.